A single sample is the source of the 14 T cell receptor beta chains below, sequenced in a study of blood T cells in healthy people across ages. A second about 7 to 12 cycle PCR used barcoded and J-beta primers. One entry per CDR3 protein results from TCRdb running MiXCR on the 5' RACE reads. The sample lists 1.5 million to 2 million distinct CDR3 sequences; 28% were seen once. Input material: blood. The receptors originated from a woman aged 25 to 39 in good health.

This clonotype has more than one count but fewer than ten. A clone one base away is much larger, so this may be a read error. This sequence joins TRBV15 and TRBJ2-5, with 10 bases that match TRBD1. Germline lookup yields CDR1 LNHNV and CDR2 YYDKDF (reference sequence). This CDR3 region has 15 residues. This CDR3 reads CATSSGTGVQEAQYF. As DNA, the CDR3 is TGTGCCACCAGTTCCGGGACAGGGGTCCAAGAGGCCCAGTACTTC. The full variable domain, with the rest looked up from reference TRBV15 and TRBJ2-5, is DAMVIQNPRYQVTQFGKPVTLSCSQTLNHNVMYWYQQKSSQAPKLLFHYYDKDFNNEADTPDNFQSRRPNTSFCFLDIRSPGLGDTAMYLCATSSGTGVQEAQYFGPGTRLLVL.

The chain is built from TRBV6-1 and TRBJ1-2, with a possible D match to TRBD1 (5 bases). Trimming removed 4 bases at V and 8 bases at J, with 20 bases between. CDR1 and CDR2 (germline): MNHNS, SASEGT. The CDR3 runs 15 residues. CDR3: CASSAQGRALQGYTF. Here the CDR3 DNA reads TGTGCCAGCAGTGCCCAGGGCAGGGCCCTCCAAGGCTACACCTTC.

This clonotype was detected ten times or more. This chain uses TRBV4-2 with TRBJ2-5, with 9 bases lining up with TRBD1. The germline CDR1 and CDR2 sequences are LGHNA and YNFKEQ. With V trimmed by 0 bases and J by 3 bases, 2 bases remained unmatched. The CDR3 sequence is 15 residues long. The CDR3 DNA reads as TGTGCCAGCAGCCAAGAGGGGACAGGGAAAGAGACCCAGTACTTC. This translates into CASSQEGTGKETQYF.

The rearrangement links TRBV7-2 to TRBJ2-1; TRBD2 is a possible D gene (6 bases). Trimming stripped 0 bases from V and 4 bases from J, with 22 bases between. This CDR3 region has 19 residues. Germline lookup yields CDR1 SGHTA and CDR2 FQGNSA. The CDR3 DNA reads as TGTGCCAGCAGCTTAGCGACTAGTGAGTGGGCCGTCCAGTACAATGAGCAGTTCTTC. Its protein is CASSLATSEWAVQYNEQFF. The complete variable domain, with remaining parts taken from reference TRBV7-2 and TRBJ2-1, reads GAGVSQSPSNKVTEKGKDVELRCDPISGHTALYWYRQSLGQGLEFLIYFQGNSAPDKSGLPSDRFSAERTGGSVSTLTIQRTQQEDSAVYLCASSLATSEWAVQYNEQFFGPGTRLTVL.

The J gene is TRBJ1-1, the V gene TRBV12-3 or TRBV12-4, with TRBD1 matching 7 bases. The junction had 4 bases not matched to a gene; V was cut back by 11 bases and J by 1 base. CDR3 size: 12 residues. CDR3 nucleotides: TGTGCCGGCAACAGGGGGAACACTGAAGCTTTCTTT. This gives the protein CAGNRGNTEAFF.

As concerns this clonotype: Given a much more abundant clone one base away, this may be a read error. V is TRBV7-2 and J is TRBJ2-7, with 8 positions matching TRBD1. Losses at the gene ends were 2 bases for V and 3 bases for J; bases not matched to a gene: 9. The germline V gene encodes CDR1 SGHTA and CDR2 FQGNSA. There are 16 residues in the CDR3. The CDR3 protein is CASSLWDRLFGYEQYF. The CDR3 DNA reads TGTGCCAGCAGCTTATGGGACAGGCTCTTCGGCTACGAGCAGTACTTC.

This clonotype occurred a few times. The V call is TRBV6-2 or TRBV6-3, the J call TRBJ2-5, with D unresolved. CDR1 and CDR2 (germline): MNHEY, SVGEGT. The CDR3 spans 12 residues. V was cut by 9 bases and J by 5 bases, with 13 bases left in between. This CDR3 reads CASAIRRETQYF. The CDR3, as DNA: TGTGCCAGTGCGATAAGGCGGGAGACCCAGTACTTC.

The table lists this clonotype with a few counts. The germline gene is not matched at one end of the junction; a read error may be the cause. CDR3 nucleotides: TGCGCCAGCAGTTTCCACGTTAGCGGGCAAGAGACCCAGTACTTC. This sequence encodes CASSFHVSGQETQYF. The chain employs TRBV12-3 or TRBV12-4 and TRBJ2-5, with 7 nucleotides matching TRBD2. This CDR3 comprises 15 residues.

This clonotype was counted many times. CDR3 DNA: TGCAGCGTTGCCGGACTAGCGGGAGTCGGTTACGAGCAGTACTTC. It is translated as CSVAGLAGVGYEQYF. The rearrangement joins TRBV29-1 to TRBJ2-7; TRBD2 agrees at 13 bases. The germline V gene has CDR1 SQVTM and CDR2 ANQGSEA. This CDR3 comprises 15 residues. The junction had 7 bases not matched to a gene; V was cut back by 4 bases and J by 4 bases.

CDR3 sequence reads: CSVGEGTEAFF. CDR3 bases: TGCAGCGTTGGTGAAGGAACTGAAGCTTTCTTT. V gene TRBV29-1 combines with J gene TRBJ1-1; no definite D call. The germline gives CDR1 SQVTM, CDR2 ANQGSEA. The ends were cut back, 4 bases at V and 5 bases at J, with 8 bases in the middle. This CDR3 is built from 11 residues.

This clonotype was counted only a few times. V is TRBV29-1 and J is TRBJ2-2, with 7 positions matching TRBD2. The CDR3 extends over 14 amino acids. Germline CDR1 reads SQVTM; CDR2 reads ANQGSEA. The V and J ends lost 4 bases and 6 bases, in that order; junction bases with no gene match: 8. The CDR3 here is CSVVRGDGAGELFF. For the CDR3, the DNA is TGCAGCGTTGTTCGGGGGGATGGTGCCGGGGAGCTGTTTTTT.

This clonotype was recorded a few times. CDR3 sequence (DNA): TGTGCCAGCAGTTACTCGTACGGTGAGGATGAGCAGTTCTTC. Translating it yields CASSYSYGEDEQFF. The chain couples TRBV6-5 to TRBJ2-1; D unclear. CDR3 length equals 14 residues. Trimming stripped 0 bases from V and 8 bases from J, with 11 bases between. Germline-derived CDR1 and CDR2 are MNHEY and SVGAGI.

The chain carries TRBV5-1 and TRBJ2-2; 8 bases are shared with TRBD1. The germline CDR1 and CDR2 sequences are SGHRS and YFSETQ. This CDR3 spans 15 amino acids. Unmatched junction bases numbered 8, after V lost 4 bases and J lost 6 bases. In DNA, the CDR3 is TGCGCCAGCAGCCAGGACAGGGTAGCCTCCGGGGAGCTGTTTTTT. Protein sequence: CASSQDRVASGELFF. Combining the CDR3 with reference TRBV5-1 and TRBJ2-2 gives the whole variable domain KAGVTQTPRYLIKTRGQQVTLSCSPISGHRSVSWYQQTPGQGLQFLFEYFSETQRNKGNFPGRFSGRQFSNSRSEMNVSTLELGDSALYLCASSQDRVASGELFFGEGSRLTVL.

With respect to this clonotype: A read error may produce the germline difference seen at one junction end. The genes are TRBV7-2 and TRBJ2-4, with D possibly matching TRBD1 (6 bases). The germline V gene encodes CDR1 SGHTA and CDR2 FQGNSA. The CDR3 is 13 residues long. The CDR3 loop is CASSLVDSPLFSF. For the CDR3, the DNA is TGTGCCAGCAGCTTGGTGGACAGCCCCCTGTTCTCCTTC.